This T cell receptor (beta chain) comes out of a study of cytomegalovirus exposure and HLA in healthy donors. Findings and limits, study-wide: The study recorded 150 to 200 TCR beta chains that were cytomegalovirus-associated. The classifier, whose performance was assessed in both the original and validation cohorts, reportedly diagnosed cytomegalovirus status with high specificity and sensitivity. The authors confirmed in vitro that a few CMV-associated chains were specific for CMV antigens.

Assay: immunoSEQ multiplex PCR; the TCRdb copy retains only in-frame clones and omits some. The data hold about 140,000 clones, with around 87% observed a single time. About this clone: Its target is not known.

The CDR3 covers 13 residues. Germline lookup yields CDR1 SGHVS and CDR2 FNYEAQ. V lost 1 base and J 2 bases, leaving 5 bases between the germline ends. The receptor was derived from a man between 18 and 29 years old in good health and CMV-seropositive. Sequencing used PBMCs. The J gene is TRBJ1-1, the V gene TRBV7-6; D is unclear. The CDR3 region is CASSLETNTEAFF. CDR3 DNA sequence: TGTGCCAGCAGCTTAGAGACTAACACTGAAGCTTTCTTT.